The 2 T cell receptor beta chains given below trace back to one sample, sequenced in a study of blood T cell repertoires in COVID-19. The method was immunoSEQ multiplex PCR; TCRdb's version includes in-frame clones alone and lacks a portion of them. The sample carries 250,000 to 300,000 clones, over 75% recorded once. Sequencing was done on a sample of PBMCs or T cells enriched from blood (not recorded which). These TCRs come from a woman in her twenties or thirties who had recovered from COVID-19.

This clone showed up just once. The chain joins TRBV18 to TRBJ1-1, with TRBD1 matching 7 bases. With V trimmed by 8 bases and J by 5 bases, 14 bases remained unmatched. The CDR3 totals 15 residues. The V gene's germline CDR1 is KGHSH and CDR2 LQKENI. The CDR3 sequence: CASQTINDRVTEAFF. CDR3 in DNA: TGTGCCAGCCAAACTATCAATGACAGGGTGACTGAAGCTTTCTTT. Looking up the rest from reference TRBV18 and TRBJ1-1 gives the full variable domain: NAGVMQNPRHLVRRRGQEARLRCSPMKGHSHVYWYRQLPEEGLKFMVYLQKENIIDESGMPKERFSAEFPKEGPSILRIQQVVRGDSAAYFCASQTINDRVTEAFFGQGTRLTVV.

This chain joins TRBV14 and TRBJ1-3; tentatively, D is TRBD1 (5 bases). Looked up from germline, CDR1 is SGHDN and CDR2 is FVKESK. Trimming shortened V by 4 bases and J by 0 bases, and 16 bases separated the two germline ends. There are 17 residues in the CDR3. CDR3 DNA sequence: TGTGCCAGCAGCCCCTGGGGGGATCTGAGCTCTGGAAACACCATATATTTT. Encoded protein: CASSPWGDLSSGNTIYF.